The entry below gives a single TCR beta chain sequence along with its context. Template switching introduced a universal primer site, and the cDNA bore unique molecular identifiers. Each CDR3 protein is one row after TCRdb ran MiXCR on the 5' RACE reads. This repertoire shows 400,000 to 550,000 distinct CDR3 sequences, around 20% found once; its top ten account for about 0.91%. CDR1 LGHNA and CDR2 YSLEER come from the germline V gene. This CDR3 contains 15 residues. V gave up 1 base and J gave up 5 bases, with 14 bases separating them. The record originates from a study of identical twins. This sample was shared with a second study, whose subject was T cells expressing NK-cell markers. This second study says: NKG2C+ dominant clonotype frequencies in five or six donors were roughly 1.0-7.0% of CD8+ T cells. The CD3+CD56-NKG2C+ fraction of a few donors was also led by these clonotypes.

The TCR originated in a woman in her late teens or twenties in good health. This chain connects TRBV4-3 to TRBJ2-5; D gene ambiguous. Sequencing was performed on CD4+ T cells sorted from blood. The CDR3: CASSQAIQDSETQYF. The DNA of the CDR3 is TGCGCCAGCAGCCAAGCCATTCAGGATTCGGAGACCCAGTACTTC.